Included here is one T cell receptor beta chain sequence, with context. The sample is drawn from a study of naive and memory T cell subsets. Trimming at V came to 0 bases and at J to 6 bases, leaving 11 bases not matched to a gene. The germline V gene encodes CDR1 DFQATT and CDR2 SNEGSKA (reference sequence). The CDR3 consists of 16 residues. The beta constant-region primer was an equimolar mix of two oligonucleotides covering TRBC1 and TRBC2. The ligated cDNA underwent four PCR rounds using SP2 and nested alpha and beta constant-region primers. TCRdb itself ran the UMI-ligation and nested PCR reads through MiXCR, one entry per CDR3 protein. The data show some 82,000 distinct CDR3 sequences, 9% to 9.5% seen once.

This clonotype was sampled from a human donor in good health. This chain connects TRBV20-1 to TRBJ1-1; 9 positions agree with TRBD1. Sequencing was performed on naive CD8+ T cells from blood. This chain's CDR3 is CSARDPGGQGFSEAFF. CDR3 DNA: TGCAGTGCTAGAGATCCGGGGGGACAGGGTTTTTCTGAAGCTTTCTTT.